Listed below are T cell receptor beta chains from one sample, sequenced in a study of blood T cell repertoires in COVID-19. Generated by immunoSEQ multiplex PCR, the TCRdb table keeps only in-frame clones and is missing some. Of 300,000 to 500,000 clones in the sample, around 90% were seen once. Source material: PBMCs or T cells enriched from blood (not recorded which). Receptors were obtained from a woman aged 40 to 49 with acute COVID-19. The CDR3 runs from the conserved cysteine through the conserved F or W. A D gene is named only where the DNA matches it firmly. Size is stated for part of the rows, as once, few or many counts, or as a class when the clone is expanded.

.	TRBJ1-2	TRBV24-1	TRBD1	TGTGCCACAAGACAGGGGGATAACTATGGCTACACCTTC	CATRQGDNYGYTF
few	TRBJ1-1	TRBV7-8	TRBD1	TGTGCCAGCAGTCTCACACAGGGGACTGAAGCTTTCTTT	CASSLTQGTEAFF
.	TRBJ2-3	TRBV5-1	.	TGCGCCAGCAGCGCCCAGGGTCAGACAGATACGCAGTATTTT	CASSAQGQTDTQYF
.	TRBJ1-6	TRBV30	.	TGTGCCTGGAATGGACTGTACGATTCACCCCTCCACTTT	CAWNGLYDSPLHF
.	TRBJ2-5	TRBV5-1	TRBD1	TGCGCCAGCAGCAGGGGGACAGGGGTTCAAGAGACCCAGTACTTC	CASSRGTGVQETQYF
once	TRBJ1-3	TRBV7-9	TRBD1	TGTGCCAGCAGCCACAGCCCACAGGGGGCATCGAACACCATATATTTT	CASSHSPQGASNTIYF
.	TRBJ2-1	TRBV10-3	.	TGTGCCATCAGTCTCCCGGGAAACAATGAGCAGTTCTTC	CAISLPGNNEQFF
.	TRBJ1-2	TRBV4-2	.	TGTGCCAGCAGCCAAGTTTTCAGGGTTACTGACTATGGCTACACCTTC	CASSQVFRVTDYGYTF
.	TRBJ1-5	TRBV7-8	.	TGTGCCAGCAGCCCAGGAATGGTGGATCAGCCCCAGCATTTT	CASSPGMVDQPQHF
once	TRBJ2-5	TRBV9	.	TGTGCCAGCAGCAACGCGGGCGGGGTACAAGAGACCCAGTACTTC	CASSNAGGVQETQYF
.	TRBJ1-2	TRBV19	TRBD1	TGTGCCAGTAACACCGGGGACAGGGGGCTCGGTGGCTACACCTTC	CASNTGDRGLGGYTF
.	TRBJ2-3	TRBV19	.	TGTGCCAGTAGTATTTCGGGGGGCCTAGGAGCATACACAGATACGCAGTATTTT	CASSISGGLGAYTDTQYF
.	TRBJ1-4	TRBV5-1	.	TGCGCCAGCAGCTCGGACACAACTAATGAAAAACTGTTTTTT	CASSSDTTNEKLFF
.	TRBJ2-3	TRBV7-9	.	TGTGCCAGCAGCTCAGGGGTGGGTAGCACAGATACGCAGTATTTT	CASSSGVGSTDTQYF